Below, 11 T cell receptor beta chains from the same sample are listed, as sequenced in a study of CD4 and CD8 cells across lung adenocarcinoma regions. TCRdb processed the PCR reads anew with MiXCR; each CDR3 protein has one entry. In the table there are about 8,500 distinct CDR3 sequences, 46% of which are singletons. Source material: CD4+ T cells from the margin of a lung tumor. The source is a female donor with lung adenocarcinoma. The CD4 and CD8 labels of this study may be unreliable.

The chain uses TRBV6-1 and TRBJ2-2, with D unclear. There are 15 residues in the CDR3. Germline lookup yields CDR1 MNHNS and CDR2 SASEGT. V lost 2 bases, J lost 10 bases, and 17 bases lay in between. CDR3 in DNA: TGTGCCAGCAGTGAACCGGCCGTGGGCACAGAGGAGCTGTTTTTT. This translates into CASSEPAVGTEELFF.

This clonotype was counted once. The chain couples TRBV6-4 to TRBJ2-3, with no clear D. The ends were cut back, 6 bases at V and 3 bases at J, with 10 bases in the middle. Germline V gene lookup returns CDR1 MRHNA and CDR2 SNTAGT. The CDR3 totals 13 residues. The CDR3 nucleotides read TGTGCCAGCAGCGCCTCGGAGACAGATACGCAGTATTTT. Protein sequence: CASSASETDTQYF.

The CDR3 region has the DNA TGTGCCAGCAGCCCGACTAGCGGATACACAGATACGCAGTATTTT. This gives the protein CASSPTSGYTDTQYF. The genes are TRBV7-2 and TRBJ2-3; 9 bases are a match to TRBD2. Unmatched junction bases numbered 5, after V lost 5 bases and J lost 2 bases. The CDR3 runs to 15 residues. Germline-derived CDR1 and CDR2 are SGHTA and FQGNSA.

In this sample, this clonotype turned up many times. The chain has TRBV27 and TRBJ2-4, with D maybe TRBD2 (6 bases). From germline, CDR1 is MNHEY and CDR2 SMNVEV (reference sequence). The CDR3 has 15 amino acids. V dropped 7 bases and J dropped 6 bases, with 19 bases sitting between them. The CDR3 region has the DNA TGTGCCAGCACCAACCTCGGCGGGGAAGGAAACATTCAGTACTTC. It yields the protein CASTNLGGEGNIQYF.

CDR3 nucleotides: TGTGCCAGCAGGTATCAACTAGCAGGGGCCAATGAGCAGTACTTC. It codes for CASRYQLAGANEQYF. The chain is built from TRBV6-5 and TRBJ2-1, with D perhaps matching TRBD1 or TRBD2 (6 bases each). The J call may be mistaken, given a closer DNA end match to TRBJ2-7. The CDR3 is made up of 15 amino acids. The germline gives CDR1 MNHEY, CDR2 SVGAGI.

The table lists this clonotype with a count of one. V is TRBV7-2 and J is TRBJ2-5; 12 nucleotides align to TRBD2. The J call is in doubt because the DNA end fits TRBJ2-1 better. This CDR3 has 14 amino acids. The germline CDR1 and CDR2 sequences are SGHTA and FQGNSA. CDR3 nucleotides: TGTGCCAGCAGCTCCGCAACTAGCGGGAGGAAGCAGTTCTTC. The encoded protein is CASSSATSGRKQFF.

This clonotype counts as medium-sized. The rearrangement links TRBV6-1 to TRBJ1-6; maybe TRBD1 (5 bases). The CDR3 is made up of 18 amino acids. Trimming cost V 6 bases and J 13 bases, with 31 bases left between them. Germline V gene sequence: CDR1 MNHNS, CDR2 SASEGT. The CDR3 protein is CASRRGATWPQTVTPLHF. In nucleotides, the CDR3 is TGTGCCAGCAGAAGAGGGGCCACCTGGCCTCAAACGGTCACCCCCCTCCACTTT.

This chain connects TRBV24-1 to TRBJ2-3, with D perhaps TRBD2 (6 bases). Germline V gene lookup returns CDR1 KGHDR and CDR2 SFDVKD. The CDR3 covers 15 residues. The V end lost 3 bases, the J end lost 2 bases, and 11 bases lay between the germline ends. CDR3 sequence: CATSDPRGNTDTQYF. The CDR3 DNA is TGTGCCACCAGTGATCCCCGCGGGAACACAGATACGCAGTATTTT.

V usage is TRBV4-1 and J usage is TRBJ1-2; D is ambiguous. CDR1 MGHRA and CDR2 YSYEKL come from the germline V gene. The V and J ends lost 0 bases and 0 bases respectively, with 8 bases between them. This CDR3 is 15 amino acids long. The CDR3 here is CASSQDRPANYGYTF. The CDR3 nucleotides are TGCGCCAGCAGCCAAGATAGGCCAGCTAACTATGGCTACACCTTC.

The CDR3 sequence is CASSVGGGRANEQFF. In nucleotides, the CDR3 is TGTGCCAGCAGCGTAGGTGGCGGGAGGGCGAATGAGCAGTTCTTC. This chain connects TRBV9 to TRBJ2-1, with 9 bases that match TRBD2. The CDR3 spans 15 residues. V dropped 0 bases and J dropped 7; count of bases not matched to a gene: 5. Per germline, CDR1 SGDLS and CDR2 YYNGEE.

About this clonotype itself: At one boundary the junction diverges from the germline segment, which might be a read error. The chain is built from TRBV6-5 and TRBJ2-5; 8 bases fit TRBD2. The CDR3 is 16 residues long. The germline V gene encodes CDR1 MNHEY and CDR2 SVGAGI. CDR3 coding DNA: TGTGCCAGCAGTTACCGGGGGGGGGCGGGATCGGCGACCTGGCACTTC. This codes for CASSYRGGAGSATWHF.